The TCR beta chain described here comes from a study of blood T cells in healthy people across ages. The germline V gene has CDR1 SEHNR and CDR2 FQNEAQ (reference sequence). The CDR3 extends over 14 amino acids. Trimming cost V 3 bases and J 9 bases, with 17 bases left between them. This clonotype was seen repeatedly, ten times or more. Next came a second PCR, run for roughly 6 to 11 cycles, which used a sample-barcoded 5' primer along with a J-beta primer mix. One entry per CDR3 protein, called by TCRdb with MiXCR from the 5' RACE reads. This table has about 1,600,000 distinct CDR3 sequences, 35% to 45% appearing once.

The rearrangement links TRBV7-9 to TRBJ1-2; tentatively, D is TRBD1 (5 bases). This clonotype was sampled from a woman aged 18-29 years in good health. Sequenced input: blood. The CDR3 bases are TGTGCCAGCAGCTTGATGGGGACCGGACCCAGCTACACCTTC. As protein: CASSLMGTGPSYTF. The full variable domain, completed using reference TRBV7-9 and TRBJ1-2, is DTGVSQNPRHKITKRGQNVTFRCDPISEHNRLYWYRQTLGQGPEFLTYFQNEAQLEKSRLLSDRFSAERPKGSFSTLEIQRTEQGDSAMYLCASSLMGTGPSYTFGSGTRLTVV.